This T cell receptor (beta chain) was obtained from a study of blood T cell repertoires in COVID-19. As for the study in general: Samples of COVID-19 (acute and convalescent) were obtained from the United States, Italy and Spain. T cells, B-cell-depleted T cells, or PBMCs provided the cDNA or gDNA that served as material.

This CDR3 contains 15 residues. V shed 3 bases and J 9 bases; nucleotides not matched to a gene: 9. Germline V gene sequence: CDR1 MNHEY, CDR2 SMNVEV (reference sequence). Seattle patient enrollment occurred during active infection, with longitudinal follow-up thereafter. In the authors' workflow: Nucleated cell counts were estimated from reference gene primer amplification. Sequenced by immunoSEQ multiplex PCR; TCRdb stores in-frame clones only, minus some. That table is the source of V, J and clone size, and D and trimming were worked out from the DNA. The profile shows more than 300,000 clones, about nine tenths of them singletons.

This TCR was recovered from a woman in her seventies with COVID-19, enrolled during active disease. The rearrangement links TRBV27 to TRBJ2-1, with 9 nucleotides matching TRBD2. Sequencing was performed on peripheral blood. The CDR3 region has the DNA TGTGCCAGCAGTTTTCAGCGGGGGGCAGGCATTGAGCAGTTCTTC. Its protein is CASSFQRGAGIEQFF.